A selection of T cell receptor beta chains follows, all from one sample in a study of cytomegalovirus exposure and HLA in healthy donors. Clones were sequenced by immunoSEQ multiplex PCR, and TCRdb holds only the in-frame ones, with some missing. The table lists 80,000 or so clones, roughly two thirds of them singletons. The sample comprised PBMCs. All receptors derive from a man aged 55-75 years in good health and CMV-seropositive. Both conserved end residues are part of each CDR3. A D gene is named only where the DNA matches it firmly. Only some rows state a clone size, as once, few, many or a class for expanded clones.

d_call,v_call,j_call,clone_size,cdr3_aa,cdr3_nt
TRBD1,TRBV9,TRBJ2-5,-,CASSGGQGAETQYF,TGTGCCAGCAGCGGCGGACAGGGGGCAGAGACCCAGTACTTC
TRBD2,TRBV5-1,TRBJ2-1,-,CASSLATGLALDEQFF,TGCGCCAGCAGCTTGGCCACCGGACTAGCGTTGGATGAGCAGTTCTTC
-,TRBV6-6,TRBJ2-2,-,CASSKQVTGELFF,TGTGCCAGCAGCAAACAGGTGACCGGGGAGCTGTTTTTT
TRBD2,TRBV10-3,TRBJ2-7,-,CAISEWRERGEQYF,TGTGCCATCAGTGAGTGGCGGGAGCGGGGGGAGCAGTACTTC
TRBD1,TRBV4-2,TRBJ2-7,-,CASSQGDRALSEQYF,TGTGCCAGCAGCCAGGGGGACAGGGCACTGAGTGAGCAGTACTTC
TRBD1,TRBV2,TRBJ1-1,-,CASRPGQFSFEAFF,TGTGCCAGCAGACCGGGACAGTTTAGTTTTGAAGCTTTCTTT
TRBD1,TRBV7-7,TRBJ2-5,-,CASSARGQGAETQYF,TGTGCCAGCAGCGCGCGGGGACAGGGGGCGGAGACCCAGTACTTC
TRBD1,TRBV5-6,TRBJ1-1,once,CASSLGWGQPTEAFF,TGTGCCAGCAGCTTAGGGTGGGGACAGCCCACTGAAGCTTTCTTT
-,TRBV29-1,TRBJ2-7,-,CSVEESAGYEQYF,TGCAGCGTTGAAGAGTCGGCAGGCTACGAGCAGTACTTC
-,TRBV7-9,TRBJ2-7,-,CASSFYGTAGEQYF,TGTGCCAGCAGCTTTTACGGGACAGCGGGTGAGCAGTACTTC
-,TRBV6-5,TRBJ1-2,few,CASSYQGNYGYTF,TGTGCCAGCAGTTATCAGGGGAACTATGGCTACACCTTC
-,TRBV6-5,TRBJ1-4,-,CASSPRQNGFLLFF,TGTGCCAGCAGTCCCCGACAGAACGGTTTCTTACTGTTTTTT
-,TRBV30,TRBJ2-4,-,CAWNSGTGNTQAKNIQYF,TGTGCCTGGAATTCCGGGACTGGTAATACACAAGCCAAAAACATTCAGTACTTC
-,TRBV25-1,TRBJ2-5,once,CASSQEQETQYF,TGTGCCAGCAGCCAGGAACAAGAGACCCAGTACTTC
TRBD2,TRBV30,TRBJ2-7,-,CAWSWGSGSAYEQYF,TGTGCCTGGAGTTGGGGTAGCGGGAGTGCGTACGAGCAGTACTTC
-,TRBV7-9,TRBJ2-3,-,CASSLSTDTQYF,TGTGCCAGCAGCCTAAGCACAGATACGCAGTATTTT
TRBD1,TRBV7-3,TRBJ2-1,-,CASSRQGQNEQFF,TGTGCCAGCAGTAGACAGGGTCAGAATGAGCAGTTCTTC
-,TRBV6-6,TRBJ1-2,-,CASASTQVLYGYTF,TGTGCCAGCGCGTCTACACAGGTGCTCTATGGCTACACCTTC
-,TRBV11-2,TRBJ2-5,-,CASSLSREETQYF,TGTGCCAGCAGCTTGTCAAGGGAGGAGACCCAGTACTTC
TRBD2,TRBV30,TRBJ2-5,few,CAWSVSGGDETQYF,TGTGCCTGGAGTGTAAGCGGGGGGGATGAGACCCAGTACTTC
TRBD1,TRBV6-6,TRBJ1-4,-,CASRSGQGFEKLFF,TGTGCCAGCAGATCGGGACAGGGATTTGAAAAACTGTTTTTT
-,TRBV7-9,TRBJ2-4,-,CSSSSPGPGDIQYF,TGTTCCAGCAGCTCACCGGGCCCGGGGGACATTCAGTACTTC
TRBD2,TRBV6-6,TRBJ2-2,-,CASSYGLAGSTGELFF,TGTGCCAGCAGTTACGGGCTAGCGGGGAGCACCGGGGAGCTGTTTTTT
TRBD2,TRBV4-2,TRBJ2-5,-,CASSPDPPSTSRGTQYF,TGTGCCAGCAGCCCCGACCCCCCCTCGACTAGCCGTGGGACCCAGTACTTC
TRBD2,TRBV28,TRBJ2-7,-,CASSLATSGSYEQYF,TGTGCCAGCAGTTTAGCTACTAGCGGGAGCTACGAGCAGTACTTC
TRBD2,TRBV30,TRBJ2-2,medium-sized,CAWTPLAGDSGELFF,TGTGCCTGGACCCCACTAGCGGGAGATTCCGGGGAGCTGTTTTTT
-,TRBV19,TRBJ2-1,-,CASSIVNNEQFF,TGTGCCAGTAGTATAGTAAACAATGAGCAGTTCTTC
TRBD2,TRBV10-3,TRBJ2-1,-,CASSSGRDNEQFF,TGTGCCAGTTCTAGCGGGAGGGACAATGAGCAGTTCTTC
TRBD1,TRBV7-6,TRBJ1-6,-,CASSSGTGGNSPLHF,TGTGCCAGCAGCTCCGGGACAGGGGGGAATTCACCCCTCCACTTT
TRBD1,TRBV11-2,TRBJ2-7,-,CASSSGTGYLYEQYF,TGTGCCAGCAGCTCAGGGACAGGGTACCTCTACGAGCAGTACTTC
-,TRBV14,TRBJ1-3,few,CASSRQPPWDTIYF,TGTGCCAGCAGCCGACAGCCGCCCTGGGACACCATATATTTT
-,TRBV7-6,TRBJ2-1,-,CASSPRALRDNEQFF,TGTGCCAGCAGCCCCAGGGCACTCAGGGACAATGAGCAGTTCTTC
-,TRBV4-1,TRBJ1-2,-,CASSLGGRDYGYTF,TGCGCCAGCAGCCTTGGAGGCCGCGACTATGGCTACACCTTC
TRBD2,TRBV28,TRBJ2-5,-,CASSWWTSGGETQYF,TGTGCCAGCAGTTGGTGGACTAGCGGGGGAGAGACCCAGTACTTC
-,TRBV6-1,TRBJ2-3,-,CASSESPSGGTDTQYF,TGTGCCAGCAGTGAATCTCCATCGGGAGGCACAGATACGCAGTATTTT
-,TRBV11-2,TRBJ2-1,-,CASSLNRWGSRGNEQFF,TGTGCCAGCAGCTTAAATAGATGGGGGAGTCGGGGGAATGAGCAGTTCTTC
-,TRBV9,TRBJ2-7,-,CASSVGGRDSSYEQYF,TGTGCCAGCAGCGTGGGGGGAAGGGATAGCTCCTACGAGCAGTACTTC
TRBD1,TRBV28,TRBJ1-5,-,CASSLRAGGNQPQHF,TGTGCCAGCAGTTTGAGGGCAGGGGGTAATCAGCCCCAGCATTTT
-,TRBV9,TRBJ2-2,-,CASSLNTGELFF,TGTGCCAGCAGCCTGAACACCGGGGAGCTGTTTTTT
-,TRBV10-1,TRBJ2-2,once,CATQAGQGGELFF,TGCGCCACCCAGGCAGGGCAAGGCGGGGAGCTGTTTTTT
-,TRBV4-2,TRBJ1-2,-,CASSPDRSNYGYTF,TGTGCCAGCAGCCCCGACAGATCTAACTATGGCTACACCTTC
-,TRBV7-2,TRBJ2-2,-,CASHRGELFF,TGTGCCAGCCACCGGGGGGAGCTGTTTTTT
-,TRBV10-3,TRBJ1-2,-,CAISESGGAGYGYTF,TGTGCCATCAGTGAGTCGGGAGGGGCTGGGTATGGCTACACCTTC
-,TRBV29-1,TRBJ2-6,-,CSVGSGANVLTF,TGCAGCGTTGGGAGTGGGGCCAACGTCCTGACTTTC
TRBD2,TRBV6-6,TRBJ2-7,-,CASSSPSAGVKYEQYF,TGTGCCAGCAGTTCCCCTTCGGCGGGAGTTAAGTACGAGCAGTACTTC
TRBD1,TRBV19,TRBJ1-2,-,CASSRPGQGYGYTF,TGTGCCAGTAGTCGCCCCGGACAGGGGTATGGCTACACCTTC